This T cell receptor beta chain was identified in a study of spatial heterogeneity in lung cancer. For the study at large: Alpha-chain sequences were consistently detected less often than beta-chain sequences. Mean representation of each unique TCR and UMI combination in the raw reads exceeded 9.5 occurrences.

This clonotype was seen repeatedly, ten times or more. CDR1 is SGHTA and CDR2 is FQGTGA in the germline V gene. The trim removed 5 bases at V and 8 bases at J, leaving 6 bases unmatched. The CDR3 has 14 amino acids. MiXCR, run by TCRdb on the 5' RACE reads, gives a single entry per CDR3 protein. The profile shows some 9,600 distinct CDR3 sequences, 6.1% of them singletons. Time point in this sample: sample taken at primary tumor resection. The donors comprised about 65 untreated early-stage non-small cell lung cancer patients. Sequencing was performed on whole RNA extracted from tumor and nontumor lung tissue, or from frozen PBMC, and the material was left unsorted.

The V call is TRBV7-3, the J call TRBJ2-1; 10 positions agree with TRBD2. The sequenced sample was normal lung tissue next to the tumor, obtained at surgery. The TCR was taken from a male donor with early-stage non-small cell lung cancer. CDR3 bases: TGTGCCAGCAGCCCCCTAGCGGGAGTGGATGAGCAGTTCTTC. It is translated as CASSPLAGVDEQFF.